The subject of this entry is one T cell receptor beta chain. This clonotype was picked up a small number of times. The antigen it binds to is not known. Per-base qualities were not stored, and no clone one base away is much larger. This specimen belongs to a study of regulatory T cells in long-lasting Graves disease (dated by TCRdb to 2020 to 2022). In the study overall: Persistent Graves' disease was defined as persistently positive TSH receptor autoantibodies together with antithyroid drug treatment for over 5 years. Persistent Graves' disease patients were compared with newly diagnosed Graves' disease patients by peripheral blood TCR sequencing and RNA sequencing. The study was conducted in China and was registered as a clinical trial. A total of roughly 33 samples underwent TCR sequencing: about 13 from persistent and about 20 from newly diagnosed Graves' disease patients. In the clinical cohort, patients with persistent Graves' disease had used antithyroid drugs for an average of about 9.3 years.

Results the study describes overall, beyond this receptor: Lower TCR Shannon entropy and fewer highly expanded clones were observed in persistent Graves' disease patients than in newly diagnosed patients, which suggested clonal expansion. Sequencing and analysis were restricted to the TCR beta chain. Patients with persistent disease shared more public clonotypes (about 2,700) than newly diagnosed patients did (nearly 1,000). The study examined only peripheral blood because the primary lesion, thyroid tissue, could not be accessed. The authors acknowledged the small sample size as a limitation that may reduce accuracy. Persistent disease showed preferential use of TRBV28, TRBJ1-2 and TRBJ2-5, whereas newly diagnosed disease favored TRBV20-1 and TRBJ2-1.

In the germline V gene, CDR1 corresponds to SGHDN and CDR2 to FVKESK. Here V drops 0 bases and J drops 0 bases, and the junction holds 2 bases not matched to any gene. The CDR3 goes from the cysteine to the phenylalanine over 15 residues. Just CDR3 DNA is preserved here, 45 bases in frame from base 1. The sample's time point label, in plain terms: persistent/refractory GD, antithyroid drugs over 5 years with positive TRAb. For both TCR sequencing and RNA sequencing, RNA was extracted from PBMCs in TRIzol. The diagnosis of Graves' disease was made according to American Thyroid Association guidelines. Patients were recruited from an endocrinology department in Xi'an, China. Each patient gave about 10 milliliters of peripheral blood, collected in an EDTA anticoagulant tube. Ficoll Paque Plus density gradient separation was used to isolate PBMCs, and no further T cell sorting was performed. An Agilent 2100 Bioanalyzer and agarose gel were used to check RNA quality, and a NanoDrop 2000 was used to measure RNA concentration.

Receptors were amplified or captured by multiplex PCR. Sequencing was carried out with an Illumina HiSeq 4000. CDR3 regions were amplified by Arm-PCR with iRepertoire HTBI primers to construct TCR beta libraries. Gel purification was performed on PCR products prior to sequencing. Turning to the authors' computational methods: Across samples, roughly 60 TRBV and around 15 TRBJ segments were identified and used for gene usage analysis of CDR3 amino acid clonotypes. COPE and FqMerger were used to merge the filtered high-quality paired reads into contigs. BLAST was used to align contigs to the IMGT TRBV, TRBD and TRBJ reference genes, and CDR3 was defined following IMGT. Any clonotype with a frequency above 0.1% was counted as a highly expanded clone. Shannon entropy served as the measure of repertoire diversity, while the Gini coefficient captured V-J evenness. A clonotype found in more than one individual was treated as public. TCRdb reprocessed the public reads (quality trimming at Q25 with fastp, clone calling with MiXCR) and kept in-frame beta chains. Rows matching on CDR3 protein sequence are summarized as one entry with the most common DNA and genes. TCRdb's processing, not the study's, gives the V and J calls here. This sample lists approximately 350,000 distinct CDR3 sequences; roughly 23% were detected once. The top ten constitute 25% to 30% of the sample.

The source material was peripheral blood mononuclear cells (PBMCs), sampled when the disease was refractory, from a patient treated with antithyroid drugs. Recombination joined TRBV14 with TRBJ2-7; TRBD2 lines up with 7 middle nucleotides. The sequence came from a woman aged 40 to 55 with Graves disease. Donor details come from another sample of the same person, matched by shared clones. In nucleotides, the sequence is TGTGCCAGCAGCCAAGAACTAGCGCGCTCCTACGAGCAGTACTTC. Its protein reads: CASSQELARSYEQYF.